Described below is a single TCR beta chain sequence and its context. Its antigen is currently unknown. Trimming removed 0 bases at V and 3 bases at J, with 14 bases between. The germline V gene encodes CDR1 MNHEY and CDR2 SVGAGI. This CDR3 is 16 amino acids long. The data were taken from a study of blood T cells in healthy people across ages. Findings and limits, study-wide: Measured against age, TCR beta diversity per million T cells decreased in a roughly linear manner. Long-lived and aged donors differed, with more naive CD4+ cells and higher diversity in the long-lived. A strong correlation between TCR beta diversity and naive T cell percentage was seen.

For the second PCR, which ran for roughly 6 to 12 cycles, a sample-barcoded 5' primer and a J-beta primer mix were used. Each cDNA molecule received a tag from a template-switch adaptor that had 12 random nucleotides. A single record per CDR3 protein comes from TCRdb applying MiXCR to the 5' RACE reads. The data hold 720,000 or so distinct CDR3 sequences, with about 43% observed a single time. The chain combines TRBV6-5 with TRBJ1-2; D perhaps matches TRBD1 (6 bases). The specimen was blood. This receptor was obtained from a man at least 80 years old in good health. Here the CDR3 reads CASSYSDRPPYYGYTF. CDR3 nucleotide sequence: TGTGCCAGCAGTTACTCAGACAGGCCTCCCTACTATGGCTACACCTTC.